The 19 T cell receptor beta chains presented below share a single source sample, sequenced in a study of blood T cell repertoires in COVID-19. Repertoires were generated with immunoSEQ multiplex PCR, while TCRdb's copy carries only in-frame clones and drops some. The sample shows approximately 270,000 clones, 88% of them seen only once. Sequenced: peripheral blood. These receptors originate from a woman aged 30 to 39 with COVID-19, enrolled during active disease.

This clone appeared a single time. This chain links TRBV20-1 with TRBJ1-1; no firm D call. Germline V gene data show CDR1 as DFQATT and CDR2 as SNEGSKA (reference sequence). Trimming stripped 3 bases from V and 3 bases from J, with 11 bases between. The CDR3 sequence is 13 residues long. CDR3 bases: TGCAGTGCTAGTGGGCCGGCGGACACTGAAGCTTTCTTT. As protein: CSASGPADTEAFF.

J is TRBJ2-1 and V is TRBV27; D is possibly TRBD2 (5 bases). Germline-derived CDR1 and CDR2 are MNHEY and SMNVEV (reference sequence). With 3 bases removed from V and 7 bases from J, the gap between germline ends came to 7 bases. This CDR3 has 12 amino acids. The CDR3 region is CASSFPGNEQFF. In DNA, the CDR3 is TGTGCCAGCAGTTTTCCGGGGAATGAGCAGTTCTTC.

The chain joins TRBV4-3 to TRBJ1-2; weak D call: TRBD1 (5 bases). V shed 0 bases and J shed 7 bases, with 12 bases lying between them. This CDR3 contains 14 residues. Looked up from germline, CDR1 is LGHNA and CDR2 is YSLEER. The DNA of the CDR3 is TGCGCCAGCAGCCAAGACAGGGAGGTTAGTGGCTACACCTTC. Amino acid sequence: CASSQDREVSGYTF.

The chain links TRBV19 to TRBJ2-5, with 7 bases fitting TRBD1. V was clipped by 4 bases and J by 2 bases; unmatched bases: 1. Germline V gives CDR1 LNHDA, CDR2 SQIVND (reference sequence). The CDR3 has 13 residues. The CDR3 protein is CASSKQGQETQYF. The CDR3 DNA reads as TGTGCCAGTAGTAAACAGGGGCAAGAGACCCAGTACTTC.

The rearrangement joins TRBV7-9 to TRBJ2-7; 10 positions agree with TRBD1. Germline CDR1 SEHNR, CDR2 FQNEAQ (reference sequence). J lost 2 bases, V lost 5 bases, and 6 bases had no gene match. This CDR3 is built from 15 residues. In nucleotides, the CDR3 is TGTGCCAGCAGCCCCCGGGACAGGGGCCCCTACGAGCAGTACTTC. Protein: CASSPRDRGPYEQYF.

Only one count was recorded for this clone. The CDR3: CASSLGSGGVYEQYV. The CDR3 DNA reads TGTGCCAGCAGCTTAGGGTCGGGAGGGGTTTACGAGCAGTACGTC. The gene calls are TRBV7-2 and TRBJ2-7, with 8 nucleotides matching TRBD2. There are 15 residues in the CDR3. The V segment lost 1 base and the J segment 4 bases; nucleotides outside the gene matches: 6. Germline V lookup: CDR1 SGHTA, CDR2 FQGNSA.

The chain recombines TRBV5-1 with TRBJ1-1; the D gene is possibly TRBD1 (6 bases). Trimming left V 4 bases short and J 2 bases short, with 18 bases between. The CDR3 is 16 amino acids. The germline CDR1 and CDR2 sequences are SGHRS and YFSETQ. Here the CDR3 reads CASSQGQKIQNTEAFF. CDR3 DNA sequence: TGCGCCAGCAGCCAAGGACAGAAAATTCAAAACACTGAAGCTTTCTTT.

Only one count was recorded for this clone. V is TRBV24-1 and J is TRBJ2-1; possibly TRBD2 for D (5 bases). CDR3 length equals 15 residues. Between the trimmed V and J ends, which lost 4 bases and 0 bases, there was a span of 9 bases. Germline CDR1 is KGHDR and CDR2 is SFDVKD. The CDR3 region is CATSESGSSYNEQFF. CDR3 nucleotides: TGTGCCACCAGTGAAAGCGGAAGCTCCTACAATGAGCAGTTCTTC.

The chain carries TRBV27 and TRBJ2-1; TRBD2 aligns across 10 bases. V shed 5 bases and J 4 bases; nucleotides not matched to a gene: 8. This CDR3 has 16 residues. Germline assignment: CDR1 MNHEY and CDR2 SMNVEV (reference sequence). This CDR3 is CASSPKLAGYYNEQFF. Written as DNA, the CDR3 is TGTGCCAGCAGTCCCAAACTAGCGGGGTATTACAATGAGCAGTTCTTC.

This clone has a single count. The chain carries TRBV6-1 and TRBJ2-3, with TRBD2 matching over 8 bases. Germline CDR1 reads MNHNS; CDR2 reads SASEGT. The length of the CDR3 is 15 residues. Trimming removed 3 bases from V and 5 bases from J; junction bases left unmatched: 7. CDR3 DNA sequence: TGTGCCAGCAGTGAGATAGCGGGGTATAAAGATACGCAGTATTTT. Protein sequence: CASSEIAGYKDTQYF.

The chain recombines TRBV29-1 with TRBJ1-1; D might be TRBD1 (5 bases). The CDR3 has 14 residues. The V end lost 3 bases, the J end lost 5 bases, and 16 bases lay between the germline ends. Germline CDR1 and CDR2: SQVTM and ANQGSEA. The CDR3 spells CSVEKLTARTEAFF. For the CDR3, the DNA is TGCAGCGTTGAGAAGTTGACAGCCAGAACTGAAGCTTTCTTT.

The chain carries TRBV5-1 and TRBJ1-1, with a possible D match to TRBD1 (5 bases). The CDR3 length is 14 residues. From germline, CDR1 is SGHRS and CDR2 YFSETQ. The ends were cut back, 2 bases at V and 5 bases at J, with 13 bases in the middle. CDR3 bases: TGCGCCAGCAGCTTTCTCATGACAGCGACTGAAGCTTTCTTT. Amino acids: CASSFLMTATEAFF.

The DNA for the CDR3 is TGTGCCAGCAGTTCGGGGACCTACGAGCAGTACTTC. Its protein product is CASSSGTYEQYF. The rearrangement links TRBV6-1 to TRBJ2-7, with D possibly TRBD2 on 5 matching bases. Germline values: CDR1 MNHNS, CDR2 SASEGT. V was pared by 5 bases and J by 2 bases, with 7 bases between. This CDR3 spans 12 amino acids.

The V call is TRBV6-5, the J call TRBJ1-1; D perhaps matches TRBD1 (6 bases). V lost 2 bases to trimming and J lost 0 bases, with 10 bases between them. Germline V gene lookup returns CDR1 MNHEY and CDR2 SVGAGI. The CDR3 contains 15 residues. Here the CDR3 reads CASSYRQGMNTEAFF. The CDR3 region has the DNA TGTGCCAGCAGTTACCGCCAGGGGATGAACACTGAAGCTTTCTTT.

The chain couples TRBV7-9 to TRBJ2-1; D remains ambiguous. Germline assignment: CDR1 SEHNR and CDR2 FQNEAQ (reference sequence). V was pared by 4 bases and J by 6 bases, with 10 bases between. This CDR3 has 13 amino acids. CDR3 loop: CASSSRVGNEQFF. The CDR3 DNA sequence: TGTGCCAGCAGCTCTCGGGTAGGCAATGAGCAGTTCTTC.

Here the CDR3 reads CASSLVGQPAEAFF. The DNA for the CDR3 is TGTGCCAGCAGCTTGGTTGGACAGCCCGCTGAAGCTTTCTTT. This chain joins TRBV5-4 and TRBJ1-1; D is perhaps TRBD1 (6 bases). Germline V CDR1 and CDR2: SGHNT, YYREEE (reference sequence). CDR3 length equals 14 residues. V lost 0 bases and J lost 6, with 12 bases in between.

The rearrangement links TRBV19 to TRBJ2-1; tentatively, D is TRBD2 (6 bases). Germline-derived CDR1 and CDR2 are LNHDA and SQIVND (reference sequence). V was pared by 5 bases and J by 8 bases, with 13 bases between. CDR3 length: 13 residues. CDR3 residues: CASSPVRGDEQFF. The CDR3 DNA reads as TGTGCCAGTAGTCCTGTCCGCGGGGATGAGCAGTTCTTC.

The V and J genes are TRBV18 and TRBJ2-1, with 9 positions matching TRBD2. CDR1 KGHSH and CDR2 LQKENI come from the germline V gene. The CDR3 is 15 amino acids. The V and J ends lost 3 bases and 8 bases, in that order; junction bases with no gene match: 8. Written as DNA, the CDR3 is TGTGCCAGCTCACCTCGGGGACTAGCAAGGGATGAGCAGTTCTTC. Encoded protein: CASSPRGLARDEQFF.

This chain connects TRBV4-3 to TRBJ2-7; 7 nucleotides align to TRBD1. This CDR3 has 15 amino acids. Germline CDR1 LGHNA, CDR2 YSLEER. J lost 6 bases, V lost 1 base, and 9 bases had no gene match. The CDR3 here is CASSQVYRGHGEQYF. The CDR3 DNA reads TGCGCCAGCAGCCAAGTTTACAGGGGACACGGCGAGCAGTACTTC.